These 9 T cell receptor beta chains came from one sample sequenced in a study of blood T cells in healthy people across ages. It was with a sample-barcoded 5' primer and a J-beta primer mix that a second PCR of about 6 to 11 cycles was run. MiXCR was run by TCRdb on the 5' RACE reads, yielding one entry per CDR3 protein. The data hold 600,000 to 900,000 distinct CDR3 sequences, with 20% to 30% observed a single time. This same sample was also part of a study on T cells of mothers and their children.

Sequencing was done on a sample of blood. The receptors shown here come from a boy aged 5 to 17 in good health.

The J gene is TRBJ2-5, the V gene TRBV6-5; 9 nucleotides align to TRBD2. V shed 2 bases, J shed 5 bases, and the junction held 9 bases outside the gene matches. In germline, CDR1 is MNHEY, CDR2 SVGAGI. This CDR3 is 16 amino acids long. This chain's CDR3 is CASSYGSSGGTETQYF. The DNA for the CDR3 is TGTGCCAGCAGTTACGGTAGTAGCGGGGGAACCGAGACCCAGTACTTC.

V is TRBV10-3 and J is TRBJ2-1; 8 positions match TRBD1. Germline V gives CDR1 ENHRY, CDR2 SYGVKD. The CDR3 contains 15 residues. Trimming cost V 11 bases and J 9 bases; bases outside gene matches: 18. This chain's CDR3 is CAASGQGALFGEQFF. CDR3 nucleotide sequence: TGTGCCGCCAGTGGGCAGGGGGCGCTTTTTGGTGAGCAGTTCTTC.

CDR3 nucleotides: TGTGCCAGCAGTTTAAGGACAGGTTCGGGCGGTAATGAAAAACTGTTTTTT. The encoded protein is CASSLRTGSGGNEKLFF. The V call is TRBV12-3 or TRBV12-4, the J call TRBJ1-4; 7 bases are a match to TRBD1. The CDR3 sequence is 17 residues long. The ends lost 2 bases at V and 4 bases at J; junction bases unmatched: 10.

CDR3 in DNA: TGTGCCAGCAGCGGGGCGGGACAGGGGTTGAGAGAGCAGTACTTC. Amino acid sequence: CASSGAGQGLREQYF. This rearrangement joins TRBV9 to TRBJ2-7; TRBD1 aligns across 10 bases. The V and J ends lost 3 bases and 7 bases, in that order; junction bases with no gene match: 10. The CDR3 is made up of 15 amino acids. Germline-derived CDR1 and CDR2 are SGDLS and YYNGEE.

This clonotype was recorded a few times. The V and J genes are TRBV5-5 and TRBJ1-5, with D possibly matching TRBD1 (6 bases). There are 16 residues in the CDR3. Germline-derived CDR1 and CDR2 are SGHKS and YYEKEE (reference sequence). Trimming stripped 1 base from V and 0 bases from J, with 11 bases between. CDR3 in amino acids: CASSLRGSSSNQPQHF. For the CDR3, the DNA is TGTGCCAGCAGCTTGAGGGGGTCGAGTAGCAATCAGCCCCAGCATTTT.

This clonotype has ten or more counts. The chain uses TRBV6-5 and TRBJ1-1, with TRBD1 matching 12 bases. Germline V gene data show CDR1 as MNHEY and CDR2 as SVGAGI. Trimming at V came to 4 bases and at J to 3 bases, leaving 9 bases not matched to a gene. The CDR3 loop spans 17 amino acids. In nucleotides, the CDR3 is TGTGCCAGCAGTTCAACCGGGACAGGGGGCCTCGACACTGAAGCTTTCTTT. Protein sequence: CASSSTGTGGLDTEAFF.

CDR3 residues: CAISGQAQETQYF. Here the CDR3 DNA reads TGTGCCATCAGTGGGCAGGCTCAAGAGACCCAGTACTTC. V usage is TRBV10-3 and J usage is TRBJ2-1; no clear D. The end of the DNA fits TRBJ2-5 better, so the J call may be wrong. The V gene's germline CDR1 is ENHRY and CDR2 SYGVKD. The length of the CDR3 is 13 residues.

The chain has TRBV28 and TRBJ2-7; 8 nucleotides align to TRBD2. The tail of the sequence fits TRBJ2-1 better, so the J call may be wrong. The CDR3 extends over 16 amino acids. CDR1 is MDHEN, CDR2 SYDVKM, per germline. The chain's CDR3 is CASRKGTRGLGDEQFF. The DNA of the CDR3 is TGTGCCAGCAGGAAGGGGACTAGAGGACTCGGGGATGAGCAGTTCTTC.

The chain recombines TRBV9 with TRBJ2-1; possible D gene TRBD2, 6 bases. Germline CDR1 is SGDLS and CDR2 is YYNGEE. This CDR3 region has 15 residues. Trimming pared 0 bases from V and 6 bases from J, leaving 13 bases between. The CDR3 bases are TGTGCCAGCAGCGTAGGGGGCAGGGAGGCCAATGAGCAGTTCTTC. This codes for CASSVGGREANEQFF. The full variable domain, completed using reference TRBV9 and TRBJ2-1, is DSGVTQTPKHLITATGQRVTLRCSPRSGDLSVYWYQQSLDQGLQFLIQYYNGEERAKGNILERFSAQQFPDLHSELNLSSLELGDSALYFCASSVGGREANEQFFGPGTRLTVL.